The source of this T cell receptor (beta chain) is a study of shared clonotypes between healthy human individuals. Sequencing was at deep level. The method was immunoSEQ multiplex PCR; TCRdb's version includes in-frame clones alone and lacks a portion of them. The sample yields roughly 890,000 clones, 80% to 95% seen once. As defined, naive CD8 cells were CD45RO-negative and positively selected for CCR7, with terminally differentiated effector memory CD45RA+ cells excluded. Study-level results: The authors sampled blood alone, and tissue repertoires likely differ. Of the naive CD4 clonotypes, about 5% were shared across a few donors. Among non-shared clonotypes, generation probabilities were lower than among those shared by all four donors.

On this clone itself: Its matching antigen is unknown.

Germline-derived CDR1 and CDR2 are PRHDT and FYEKMQ (reference sequence). CDR3 length equals 14 residues. J was trimmed by 5 bases and V by 4 bases; bases with no gene match: 4. The sequence was collected from a young man in good health. Sequenced input: naive CD8+ T cells sorted from blood. The chain couples TRBV13 to TRBJ1-4, with TRBD1 matching 7 bases. The CDR3 loop reads CASSWGQRNEKLFF. The CDR3 DNA reads as TGTGCCAGCAGCTGGGGACAGCGCAATGAAAAACTGTTTTTT.